This TCR beta chain was sequenced for a study of shared clonotypes between healthy human individuals. Study context: Used for every donor were three CD4 naive, three CD4 memory, two CD8 naive and one CD8 memory plate.

Some clones are missing from TCRdb's copy, which holds only in-frame ones; the method was immunoSEQ multiplex PCR. The sample holds under 700,000 clones, approximately 96% seen once. In regard to this clone: Its antigen remains unknown.

General observations from the study: An effect of sequencing depth on clonotype sharing among donors was expected. Only blood samples were collected, and tissue repertoires likely differ.

The naive CD8 fraction comprised CD45RO-negative cells positively selected for CCR7 and excluded terminally differentiated effector memory CD45RA+ cells. Among the donors, all were Caucasian adults who lived in Nashville, Tennessee. This CDR3 comprises 19 residues. V was cut by 3 bases and J by 4 bases, with 26 bases left in between. CDR1 and CDR2 from the germline V gene are SGHDT and YYEEEE. This clonotype was obtained from a young woman in good health. This sequence joins TRBV5-6 and TRBJ1-5; no reliable D call. The sample was naive CD8+ T cells sorted from blood. The CDR3 region has the DNA TGTGCCAGCAGCTACGGCCGTCAATGGGAGGAAAACGGGAATCAGCCCCAGCATTTT. As protein: CASSYGRQWEENGNQPQHF. Full variable domain (remainder filled in from reference TRBV5-6 and TRBJ1-5): DAGVTQSPTHLIKTRGQQVTLRCSPKSGHDTVSWYQQALGQGPQFIFQYYEEEERQRGNFPDRFSGHQFPNYSSELNVNALLLGDSALYLCASSYGRQWEENGNQPQHFGDGTRLSIL.